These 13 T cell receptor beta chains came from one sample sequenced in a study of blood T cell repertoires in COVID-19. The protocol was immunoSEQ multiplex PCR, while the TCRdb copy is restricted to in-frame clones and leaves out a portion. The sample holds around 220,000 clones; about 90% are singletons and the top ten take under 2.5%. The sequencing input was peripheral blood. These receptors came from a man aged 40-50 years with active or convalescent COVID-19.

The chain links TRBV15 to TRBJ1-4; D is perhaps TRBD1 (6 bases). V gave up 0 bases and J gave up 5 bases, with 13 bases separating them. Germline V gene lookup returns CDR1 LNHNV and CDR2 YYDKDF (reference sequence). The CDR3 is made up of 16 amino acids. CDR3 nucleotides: TGTGCCACCAGCAGAGATATGGACAGCTTGAATGAAAAACTGTTTTTT. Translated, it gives CATSRDMDSLNEKLFF.

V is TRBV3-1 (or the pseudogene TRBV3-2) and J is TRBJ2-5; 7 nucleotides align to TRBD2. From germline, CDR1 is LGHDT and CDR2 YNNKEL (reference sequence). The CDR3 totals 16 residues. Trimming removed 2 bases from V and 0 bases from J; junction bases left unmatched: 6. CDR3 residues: CASSQRSGAYQETQYF. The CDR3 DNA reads TGTGCCAGCAGCCAAAGGAGCGGGGCTTACCAAGAGACCCAGTACTTC.

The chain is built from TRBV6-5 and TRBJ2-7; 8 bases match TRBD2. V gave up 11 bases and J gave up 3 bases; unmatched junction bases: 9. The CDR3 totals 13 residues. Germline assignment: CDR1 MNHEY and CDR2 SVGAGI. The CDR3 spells CASGGGSYYEQYF. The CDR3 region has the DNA TGTGCCTCGGGCGGGGGGTCTTACTACGAGCAGTACTTC.

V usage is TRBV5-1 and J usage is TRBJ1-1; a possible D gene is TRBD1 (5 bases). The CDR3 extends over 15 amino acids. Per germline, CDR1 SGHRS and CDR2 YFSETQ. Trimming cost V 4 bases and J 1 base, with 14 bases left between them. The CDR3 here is CASSRVGQSNTEAFF. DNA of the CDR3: TGCGCCAGCAGCCGGGTGGGGCAGTCGAACACTGAAGCTTTCTTT.

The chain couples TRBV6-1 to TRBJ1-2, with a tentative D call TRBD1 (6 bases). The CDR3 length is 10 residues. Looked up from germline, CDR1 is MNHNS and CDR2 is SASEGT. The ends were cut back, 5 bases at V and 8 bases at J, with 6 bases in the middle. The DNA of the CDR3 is TGTGCCAGCAGTAGGGGGGGCTACACCTTC. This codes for CASSRGGYTF.

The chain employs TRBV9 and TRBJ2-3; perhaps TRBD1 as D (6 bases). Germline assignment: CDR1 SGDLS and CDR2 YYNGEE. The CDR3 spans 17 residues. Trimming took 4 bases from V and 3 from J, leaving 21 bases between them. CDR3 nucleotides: TGTGCCAGCAGCTACAACCCAGGGGATTACGGAACAGATACGCAGTATTTT. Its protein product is CASSYNPGDYGTDTQYF.

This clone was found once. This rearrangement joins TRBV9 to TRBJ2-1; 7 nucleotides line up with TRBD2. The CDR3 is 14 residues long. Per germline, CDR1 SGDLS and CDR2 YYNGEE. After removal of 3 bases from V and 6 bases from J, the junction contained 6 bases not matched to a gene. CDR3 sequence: CASSESGTINEQFF. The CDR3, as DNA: TGTGCCAGCAGCGAATCGGGGACTATCAATGAGCAGTTCTTC.

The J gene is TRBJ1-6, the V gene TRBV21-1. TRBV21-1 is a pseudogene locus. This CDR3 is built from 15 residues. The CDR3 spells CASPKRPGNNSPLHF. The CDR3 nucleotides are TGTGCCAGCCCAAAAAGGCCGGGGAACAATTCACCCCTCCACTTT.

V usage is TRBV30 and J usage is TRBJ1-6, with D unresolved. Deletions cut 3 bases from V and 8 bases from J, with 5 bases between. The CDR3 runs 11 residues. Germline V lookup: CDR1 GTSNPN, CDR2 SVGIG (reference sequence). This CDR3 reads CAWRLYSPLHF. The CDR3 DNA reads TGTGCCTGGAGACTTTATTCACCCCTCCACTTT.

Here the CDR3 reads CASSLSPGQGESPLHF. Here the CDR3 DNA reads TGTGCCAGCAGCTTATCGCCGGGACAGGGGGAGTCACCCCTCCACTTT. The rearrangement links TRBV7-8 to TRBJ1-6; 11 nucleotides align to TRBD1. Germline CDR1 SGHVS, CDR2 FQNEAQ. CDR3 length equals 16 residues. Trimming cost V 2 bases and J 10 bases; bases outside gene matches: 7.

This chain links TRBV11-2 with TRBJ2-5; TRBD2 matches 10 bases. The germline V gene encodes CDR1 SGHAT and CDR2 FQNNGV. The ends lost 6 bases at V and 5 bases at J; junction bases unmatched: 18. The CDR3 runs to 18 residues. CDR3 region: CASRRGRASGSLTETQYF. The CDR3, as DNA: TGTGCCAGCAGAAGAGGCCGGGCTAGCGGGAGTCTGACGGAGACCCAGTACTTC.

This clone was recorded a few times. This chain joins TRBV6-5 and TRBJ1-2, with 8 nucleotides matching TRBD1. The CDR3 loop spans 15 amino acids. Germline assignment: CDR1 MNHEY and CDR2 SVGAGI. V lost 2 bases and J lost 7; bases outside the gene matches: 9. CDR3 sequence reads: CASSYSRDRIFGYTF. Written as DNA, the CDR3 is TGTGCCAGCAGTTACAGCCGGGACAGGATTTTTGGCTACACCTTC.

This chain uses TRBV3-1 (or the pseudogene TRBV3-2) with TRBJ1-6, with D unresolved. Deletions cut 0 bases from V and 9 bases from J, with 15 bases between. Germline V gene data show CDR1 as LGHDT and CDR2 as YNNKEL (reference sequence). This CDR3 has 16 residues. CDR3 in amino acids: CASSQEHPNSGSPLHF. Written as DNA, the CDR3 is TGTGCCAGCAGCCAAGAACATCCTAATTCGGGTTCACCCCTCCACTTT.